This T cell receptor (beta chain) is drawn from a study of identical twins. Study findings and constraints: There was an excess of low generation probability in the out-of-frame alpha sequences that twins shared.

A universal primer site was added by template switching, and unique molecular identifiers were carried by the cDNA. A single record per CDR3 protein comes from TCRdb applying MiXCR to the 5' RACE reads. The repertoire holds 1.5 million or so distinct CDR3 sequences, with under 35% as singletons. Comments on this clonotype: What it binds is not known.

Germline loops: CDR1 SEHNR, CDR2 FQNEAQ (reference sequence). This CDR3 has 13 amino acids. V lost 3 bases, J lost 4 bases, and 9 bases lay in between. This TCR was sampled from a newborn girl in good health. V and J are TRBV7-9 and TRBJ1-1, with no clear D. Sequencing was done on a sample of cord blood. The chain's CDR3 is CASSLGSTTEAFF. Written as DNA, the CDR3 is TGTGCCAGCAGCTTGGGATCTACCACTGAAGCTTTCTTT. Complete variable domain (other parts from reference TRBV7-9 and TRBJ1-1): DTGVSQNPRHKITKRGQNVTFRCDPISEHNRLYWYRQTLGQGPEFLTYFQNEAQLEKSRLLSDRFSAERPKGSFSTLEIQRTEQGDSAMYLCASSLGSTTEAFFGQGTRLTVV.